This record covers a single TCR beta chain. Its target antigen remains unknown. No base quality information exists; no much larger clone differs at one position. The sample has other DNA sequences that encode this CDR3 too. The source of the sample is a study of shared clonotypes between healthy human individuals (TCRdb year 2020). Background on the whole study: Two women and a few men aged 18 to 49 years were included in the cohort. For each donor, three plates each were used for CD4 naive and CD4 memory, two plates were used for CD8 naive, and one plate was used for CD8 memory. The study deeply sequenced blood TCR repertoires of about five healthy adults to estimate repertoire size and the extent of clonotype sharing between individuals. Different laboratories and diverse techniques were used to prepare libraries and sequence TCR repertoires, to increase sequencing depth and limit assay-specific biases. Leukapheresis yielded between about 0.8 and 9.5 billion PBMCs per donor.

The donors were healthy, HIV-negative adults with no recently reported acute infections or vaccinations. Every donor was a Caucasian adult residing in Nashville, Tennessee, USA. Magnetic negative selection was used to enrich CD4+ T cells, after which naive cells were positively selected on CD45RA and the negative fraction became the memory subset. Blood was obtained by leukapheresis, after which PBMCs were separated by Ficoll-Histopaque density gradient centrifugation and cryopreserved in liquid nitrogen vapor phase. Purity and quantity of every magnetically sorted T cell population were checked by analytical flow cytometry. From each sorted fraction, genomic DNA was isolated and quantified by UV absorbance on a Nanodrop 2000c. Broad study findings and their caveats: Pairwise subsampling indicated that sequencing depth was expected to affect the degree of clonotype sharing among donors. When four donors were compared, the shared fraction of clonotypes was about 5% for naive CD4, more than 3% for naive CD8, about 2.4% for memory CD4, and about 0.36% for memory CD8. Larger estimated clonotype richness was generally found for naive subsets than for memory subsets. The genetic and exposure-history diversity represented was limited by the small number of donors. Incomplete sequencing was indicated by rarefaction of sorted-subset datasets, despite the large sequencing depth. Sampling was restricted to blood, and TCR repertoires in tissues likely differ from the TCR repertoires found in blood. Compared with non-shared clonotypes, clonotypes shared by all four sorted-subset donors had higher generation probabilities.

Using the deep immunoSEQ assay, TCR CDR3 regions were amplified from genomic DNA by multiplex PCR. Genomic DNA extracted from each cell subset was distributed evenly over all wells of several immunoSEQ 96-well plates, and each plate served as one replicate. For sorted subsets, 200 to 250 ng of genomic DNA, equivalent to 25,000 to 35,000 T cell genomes, went into each replicate PCR. Purified libraries were measured with a Qubit 3.0 fluorometer, size-checked on a Bioanalyzer 2100, and measured again with the KAPA Library Quantification kit. Each immunoSEQ 96-well plate was sequenced on its own single-read 150-cycle Illumina NextSeq 550 flow cell. Per the original workflow: Because the immunoSEQ output held only junctional sequences and lacked quality scores, the filtering could not match the filtering applied to full-length reads. Sequences were annotated with PyIR, a Python wrapper for IgBLAST v1.9, using IMGT germline references to assign V/J genes and CDR3. Reads were removed for weak V/J assignments (E-value above 1e-6), missing CDR3, stop codons, out-of-frame junctions, or ambiguous translated residues. V3J clonotypes were defined as sequences sharing an identical inferred V gene, J gene, and CDR3 amino acid sequence. Percentage overlap between repertoires was calculated by dividing the number of shared unique clonotypes by the size of the smaller repertoire. Richness of each repertoire was evaluated using RTK rarefaction, the Chao1 estimator, and Recon v2.1 estimates of unobserved clonotypes. For all TCRbeta clonotypes obtained by the gDNA method from four donors, generation probabilities were computed with OLGA. Entries here come from immuneACCESS through TCRdb and include only in-frame sequences with V and J called. Some clones fail to appear in such tables; in the studies checked, an unresolved V gene covers under half of the shortfall, and the cause of the remainder is unknown. V, J and clone size derive from that table, while D and trimming were established from the DNA sequence. Counted in this sample were around 700,000 clones; 60% to 75% of them appeared once. The ten most abundant clones make up 1.5% to 2% of the sample.

The sequenced sample consisted of memory CD4+ T cells sorted from blood. What this sample's cell subset or site label stands for: CD45RA-negative fraction. The TCR originated in a woman aged 30 to 39 in good health.

The DNA sequence follows: TGTGCCACCAGCAGGGGGGGGTACGAGCAGTACTTC. It translates as CATSRGGYEQYF. The chain is encoded by TRBV15 joined to TRBJ2-7, and 7 bases in between align with TRBD2. The CDR1 and CDR2 encoded by the germline V gene (reference sequence) are LNHNV and YYDKDF. Trimming removed 3 bases from V and 4 bases from J; the gene matches leave 0 bases unexplained. CDR3 length: 12 amino acids, cysteine to phenylalanine. The kept DNA is CDR3 alone, 36 bases in frame from the first base.